The rows below give T cell receptor beta chains drawn from one sample of a study of shared clonotypes between healthy human individuals. Profiling relied on immunoSEQ multiplex PCR, and the TCRdb table lists in-frame clones only, not all of them. The sample records some 2,000,000 clones, around 95% being singletons. Input material: naive CD4+ T cells sorted from blood. The source is a man aged 18 to 29 in good health. Both conserved end residues are part of each CDR3. Each record gives: D gene, CDR3 length, clone size, V gene, J gene, CDR3 protein, CDR3 DNA. D genes are given only for firm matches. Clone size appears in some rows only: once, few, many, or a class for an expanded clone.

TRBD1,14,-,TRBV28,TRBJ1-5,CASTRAGGGLPQHF,TGTGCCAGCACCCGGGCAGGGGGGGGATTGCCCCAGCATTTT
-,15,-,TRBV30,TRBJ1-4,CAWSVPSKTNEKLFF,TGTGCCTGGAGTGTACCAAGTAAGACTAATGAAAAACTGTTTTTT
-,15,-,TRBV11-2,TRBJ2-5,CASSISSLRQETQYF,TGTGCCAGCAGTATCTCTTCTTTGAGACAAGAGACCCAGTACTTC
-,14,-,TRBV28,TRBJ1-6,CASSSTAEGSPLHF,TGTGCCAGCAGTTCCACGGCGGAGGGCTCACCCCTCCACTTT
-,14,-,TRBV30,TRBJ2-2,CAWSVGGYSGELFF,TGTGCCTGGAGTGTGGGAGGCTACTCCGGGGAGCTGTTTTTT
TRBD1,12,-,TRBV6-5,TRBJ2-7,CASRGTAGEQYF,TGTGCCAGCAGGGGGACAGCCGGCGAGCAGTACTTC
-,14,-,TRBV28,TRBJ1-2,CASSLGLINYGYTF,TGTGCCAGCAGCCTTGGACTGATTAACTATGGCTACACCTTC
TRBD2,15,-,TRBV11-3,TRBJ2-2,CASSFGGLSTGELFF,TGTGCCAGCAGCTTCGGGGGGTTGAGCACCGGGGAGCTGTTTTTT
TRBD2,16,once,TRBV11-2,TRBJ2-7,CASSLWASGSSYEQYF,TGTGCCAGCAGCTTATGGGCTAGCGGAAGCTCCTACGAGCAGTACTTC
TRBD2,17,once,TRBV2,TRBJ2-1,CASSPRGTSLQYNEQFF,TGTGCCAGCAGTCCGAGAGGGACTAGCCTCCAGTACAATGAGCAGTTCTTC
-,12,-,TRBV5-1,TRBJ1-2,CASSLEAYGYTF,TGCGCCAGCAGCTTGGAAGCCTATGGCTACACCTTC
-,15,-,TRBV18,TRBJ2-2,CASSSRERRAGELFF,TGTGCCAGCTCTTCAAGGGAGCGCCGTGCCGGGGAGCTGTTTTTT
-,12,-,TRBV29-1,TRBJ1-5,CSVGGSNQPQHF,TGCAGCGTTGGGGGAAGCAATCAGCCCCAGCATTTT
-,15,-,TRBV9,TRBJ2-1,CASSVGQGADNEQFF,TGTGCCAGCAGCGTAGGACAAGGGGCCGACAATGAGCAGTTCTTC
TRBD2,17,-,TRBV28,TRBJ2-1,CASGPRLAGKSYNEQFF,TGTGCCAGCGGACCTCGACTAGCGGGTAAATCCTACAATGAGCAGTTCTTC
TRBD1,15,-,TRBV11-3,TRBJ1-4,CASSPGTGANEKLFF,TGTGCCAGCAGCCCTGGGACAGGGGCTAATGAAAAACTGTTTTTT
-,15,-,TRBV6-5,TRBJ1-2,CASSYSAGDGYGYTF,TGTGCCAGCAGTTACTCGGCAGGGGATGGCTATGGCTACACCTTC
-,13,-,TRBV27,TRBJ1-2,CASRLSPNYGYTF,TGTGCCAGCAGACTATCTCCTAACTATGGCTACACCTTC
TRBD1,15,-,TRBV6-1,TRBJ1-5,CATRSGQSSNQPQHF,TGTGCCACCCGATCGGGACAGTCGAGCAATCAGCCCCAGCATTTT
-,15,-,TRBV11-3,TRBJ2-3,CASSTGQGGTDTQYF,TGTGCCAGCAGCACAGGACAGGGAGGGACAGATACGCAGTATTTT
-,16,-,TRBV18,TRBJ1-3,CASSPGTRSSGNTIYF,TGTGCCAGCTCACCGGGGACAAGGAGCTCTGGAAACACCATATATTTT
-,14,-,TRBV28,TRBJ1-2,CASSLSTGLYGYTF,TGTGCCAGCAGTTTATCTACAGGTCTCTATGGCTACACCTTC
-,18,-,TRBV2,TRBJ1-5,CASSEREIHSYSNQPQHF,TGTGCCAGCAGTGAAAGGGAGATTCACTCTTATAGCAATCAGCCCCAGCATTTT
-,14,-,TRBV7-9,TRBJ1-1,CASSLATLNTEAFF,TGTGCCAGCAGCTTAGCGACACTGAACACTGAAGCTTTCTTT
-,14,-,TRBV7-9,TRBJ1-6,CASSHLIGSEPLHF,TGTGCCAGCAGCCACCTAATCGGAAGTGAACCCCTCCACTTT
TRBD1,14,-,TRBV4-3,TRBJ1-2,CASSPTGGMSGYTF,TGCGCCAGCAGCCCGACAGGGGGCATGAGTGGCTACACCTTC
TRBD1,18,-,TRBV13,TRBJ1-6,CASSLSLLPGQANSPLHF,TGTGCCAGCAGCTTATCCCTTCTTCCGGGACAGGCTAATTCACCCCTCCACTTT
-,14,many,TRBV30,TRBJ2-7,CAWSGDSTVSEQYF,TGTGCCTGGAGTGGGGACTCCACGGTCTCCGAGCAGTACTTC
TRBD1,15,-,TRBV7-8,TRBJ1-4,CASSLEQGAREKLFF,TGTGCCAGCAGCTTAGAACAGGGGGCGAGGGAAAAACTGTTTTTT
-,15,-,TRBV5-1,TRBJ2-7,CASSLRPRDLYEQYF,TGCGCCAGCAGCTTGAGACCTAGGGATCTTTACGAGCAGTACTTC
TRBD1,14,-,TRBV5-1,TRBJ2-3,CASSPTGGADTQYF,TGCGCCAGCAGCCCGACAGGGGGGGCAGATACGCAGTATTTT
-,13,-,TRBV28,TRBJ1-2,CASSFGLALGYTF,TGTGCCAGCAGTTTCGGCCTAGCGCTCGGCTACACCTTC
TRBD2,13,-,TRBV18,TRBJ2-7,CASSRGGSYEQYF,TGTGCCAGCTCGCGGGGGGGATCCTACGAGCAGTACTTC
-,12,-,TRBV28,TRBJ1-5,CASSPLNQPQHF,TGTGCCAGCAGCCCTCTCAATCAGCCCCAGCATTTT
TRBD1,18,once,TRBV5-6,TRBJ1-1,CASSSTLTGGPMNTEAFF,TGTGCCAGCAGCTCCACCCTAACAGGGGGCCCTATGAACACTGAAGCTTTCTTT
-,15,-,TRBV4-1,TRBJ2-2,CASSQGDLDTGELFF,TGCGCCAGCAGCCAGGGGGATCTTGACACCGGGGAGCTGTTTTTT
-,16,-,TRBV30,TRBJ2-3,CAWSLGGALSTDTQYF,TGTGCCTGGAGCCTGGGGGGGGCCTTGTCCACAGATACGCAGTATTTT
-,13,-,TRBV5-1,TRBJ1-1,CASSEQRNTEAFF,TGCGCCAGCAGCGAGCAGCGGAACACTGAAGCTTTCTTT
-,19,-,TRBV11-2,TRBJ2-2,CASTPKLSGSTGNTGELFF,TGTGCCAGCACCCCAAAGCTGTCAGGGTCCACAGGGAACACCGGGGAGCTGTTTTTT
TRBD2,17,-,TRBV7-2,TRBJ2-2,CASSYPLAGSNTGELFF,TGTGCCAGCAGCTATCCACTAGCGGGGTCGAACACCGGGGAGCTGTTTTTT
TRBD1,15,-,TRBV7-9,TRBJ1-6,CASSSGTGKNSPLHF,TGTGCCAGCAGCTCCGGGACAGGGAAAAATTCACCCCTCCACTTT
-,11,-,TRBV11-2,TRBJ2-5,CASSFVETQYF,TGTGCCAGCAGCTTTGTAGAGACCCAGTACTTC
TRBD1,16,-,TRBV5-1,TRBJ1-3,CASSPTGGVSGNTIYF,TGCGCCAGCAGTCCTACAGGGGGAGTCTCTGGAAACACCATATATTTT
TRBD1,14,-,TRBV5-3,TRBJ1-5,CARGQAYSNQPQHF,TGTGCCAGGGGACAGGCTTATAGCAATCAGCCCCAGCATTTT
-,15,-,TRBV28,TRBJ2-1,CASSAIISSYNEQFF,TGTGCCAGCAGTGCCATCATAAGCTCCTACAATGAGCAGTTCTTC
-,15,-,TRBV5-6,TRBJ2-1,CASSPGASIYNEQFF,TGTGCCAGCAGCCCCGGTGCGTCAATATACAATGAGCAGTTCTTC
-,16,-,TRBV5-1,TRBJ1-1,CASSLSPRFRLAEAFF,TGCGCCAGCAGCTTGTCCCCCAGGTTTCGGCTTGCTGAAGCTTTCTTT
TRBD1,15,-,TRBV7-8,TRBJ2-7,CASSPHGTGFYEQYF,TGTGCCAGCAGCCCTCACGGGACAGGGTTCTACGAGCAGTACTTC
TRBD1,17,-,TRBV5-6,TRBJ1-4,CASSLRGQGEVGEKLFF,TGTGCCAGCAGCTTGCGGGGACAGGGTGAGGTTGGTGAAAAACTGTTTTTT
-,14,-,TRBV19,TRBJ1-6,CASSTRDPNSPLHF,TGTGCCAGTAGTACAAGGGACCCAAATTCACCCCTCCACTTT
TRBD1,16,-,TRBV28,TRBJ2-1,CASSLYGQGLGNEQFF,TGTGCCAGCAGTTTATACGGACAGGGCCTTGGGAATGAGCAGTTCTTC